The clone carrying this T cell receptor beta chain came up a few times. Other DNA sequences in the sample encode the same CDR3. Sequenced by immunoSEQ multiplex PCR; TCRdb stores in-frame clones only, minus some. Of 200,000 or so clones in the sample, about 85% are singletons; the top ten hold under 0.95%. This record comes from a study of blood T cell repertoires in COVID-19. Study details: Acute-phase and convalescent COVID-19 samples originated in the United States, Italy and Spain. Sources were T cells, B-cell-depleted T cells, or PBMCs; the material itself was cDNA or gDNA.

The junction had 8 bases not matched to a gene; V was cut back by 4 bases and J by 8 bases. CDR1 is MDHEN and CDR2 is SYDVKM in the germline V gene. The CDR3 covers 15 residues. The origin of this receptor is a man in his sixties with COVID-19, enrolled during active disease. Sequenced input: peripheral blood. V and J are TRBV28 and TRBJ1-6, with 7 bases that match TRBD1. The CDR3 sequence: CASSSRQGLHSPLHF. The CDR3 DNA reads as TGTGCCAGCAGTTCCAGACAGGGTTTGCATTCACCCCTCCACTTT.